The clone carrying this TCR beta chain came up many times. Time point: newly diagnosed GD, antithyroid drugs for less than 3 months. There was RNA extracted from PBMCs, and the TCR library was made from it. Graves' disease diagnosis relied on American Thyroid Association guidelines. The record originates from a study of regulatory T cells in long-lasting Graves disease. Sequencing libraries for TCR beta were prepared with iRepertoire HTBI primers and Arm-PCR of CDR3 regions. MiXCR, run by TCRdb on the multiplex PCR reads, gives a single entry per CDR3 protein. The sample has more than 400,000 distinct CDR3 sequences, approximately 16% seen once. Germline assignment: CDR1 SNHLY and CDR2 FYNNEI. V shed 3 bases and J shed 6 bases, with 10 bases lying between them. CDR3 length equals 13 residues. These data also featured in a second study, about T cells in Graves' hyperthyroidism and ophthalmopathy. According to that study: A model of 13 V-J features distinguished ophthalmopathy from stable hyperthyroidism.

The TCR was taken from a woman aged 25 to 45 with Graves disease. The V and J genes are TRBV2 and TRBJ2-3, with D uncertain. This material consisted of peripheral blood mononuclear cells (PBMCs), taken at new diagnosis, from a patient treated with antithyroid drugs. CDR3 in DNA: TGTGCCAGCAGTGAGGGTCCCGCGGATACGCAGTATTTT. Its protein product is CASSEGPADTQYF.